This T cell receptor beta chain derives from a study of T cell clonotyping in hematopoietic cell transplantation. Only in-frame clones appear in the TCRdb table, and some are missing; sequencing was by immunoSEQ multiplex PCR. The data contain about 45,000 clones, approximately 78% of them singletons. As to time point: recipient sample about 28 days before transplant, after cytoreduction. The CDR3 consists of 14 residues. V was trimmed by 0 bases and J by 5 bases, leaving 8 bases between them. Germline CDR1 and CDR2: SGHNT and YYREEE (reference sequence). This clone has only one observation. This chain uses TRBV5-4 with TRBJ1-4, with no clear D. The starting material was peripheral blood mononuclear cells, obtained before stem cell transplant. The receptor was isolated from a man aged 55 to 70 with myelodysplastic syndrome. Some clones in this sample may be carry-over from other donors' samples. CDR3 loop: CASSLGGRNEKLFF. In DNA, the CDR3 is TGTGCCAGCAGCTTGGGAGGGAGGAATGAAAAACTGTTTTTT.